These 11 T cell receptor beta chains were all obtained from the same sample, sequenced in a study of T-cell memory formation after mild COVID-19. TCRdb re-called the 5' RACE reads through MiXCR, storing one row per CDR3 protein. This sample has 250,000 or so distinct CDR3 sequences; 9.4% occur once, and the top ten carry around 21%. Specimen: PBMCs or a T cell subset sorted from them (not recorded which). The receptors come from a man aged 18 to 35 who had mild COVID-19 (a few samples of this study predate the infection). Cell type and time point are not known.

This clonotype was observed a few times. This sequence joins TRBV20-1 and TRBJ2-5; D is undetermined. Looked up from germline, CDR1 is DFQATT and CDR2 is SNEGSKA (reference sequence). This CDR3 is built from 12 residues. Trimming left V 0 bases short and J 7 bases short, with 9 bases between. CDR3 amino acids: CSARDPLATQYF. CDR3 bases: TGCAGTGCTAGAGATCCCTTAGCGACCCAGTACTTC.

This clonotype was detected a few times. This sequence joins TRBV11-3 and TRBJ2-3; D unclear. The CDR3 consists of 14 residues. V was pared by 5 bases and J by 0 bases, with 9 bases between. Germline CDR1 SGHNT, CDR2 YENEEA. The CDR3 is CASSLGYSTDTQYF. The CDR3 DNA follows: TGTGCCAGCAGCCTCGGGTATAGCACAGATACGCAGTATTTT.

This clonotype was seen more than once but under ten times. The rearrangement joins TRBV7-2 to TRBJ2-5; the D gene is possibly TRBD2 (5 bases). The V gene lost 1 base and the J gene lost 5 bases, with 14 bases spanning the gap. The CDR3 is made up of 15 amino acids. Germline V gene lookup returns CDR1 SGHTA and CDR2 FQGNSA. The CDR3 region is CASSLGVGRGETQYF. The DNA for the CDR3 is TGTGCCAGCAGCTTAGGGGTGGGCCGAGGGGAGACCCAGTACTTC. The full variable domain, completed using reference TRBV7-2 and TRBJ2-5, is GAGVSQSPSNKVTEKGKDVELRCDPISGHTALYWYRQSLGQGLEFLIYFQGNSAPDKSGLPSDRFSAERTGGSVSTLTIQRTQQEDSAVYLCASSLGVGRGETQYFGPGTRLLVL.

V gene TRBV10-3 combines with J gene TRBJ2-3; 8 nucleotides line up with TRBD2. The CDR3 has 14 amino acids. Per germline, CDR1 ENHRY and CDR2 SYGVKD. V was clipped by 6 bases and J by 5 bases; unmatched bases: 7. CDR3: CAIRVRGGEDTQYF. The CDR3 DNA sequence: TGTGCCATCAGGGTTCGGGGGGGCGAAGATACGCAGTATTTT.

For the CDR3, the DNA is TGTGCCAGCAGCCAAGTCCCCGGGACGGGAACCTACGAGCAGTACTTC. This encodes CASSQVPGTGTYEQYF. The V gene is TRBV3-1, the J gene TRBJ2-7; D may correspond to TRBD1 or TRBD2 (5 bases each). Trimming cost V 1 base and J 2 bases, with 15 bases left between them. Germline CDR1 is LGHDT and CDR2 is YNNKEL (reference sequence). The CDR3 runs 16 residues.

This clonotype has a handful of counts. The chain carries TRBV5-1 and TRBJ1-2; D is unresolved. Trimming pared 5 bases from V and 2 bases from J, leaving 4 bases between. Germline CDR1 reads SGHRS; CDR2 reads YFSETQ. CDR3 length: 11 amino acids. CDR3 DNA: TGCGCCAGCAGGAACAACTATGGCTACACCTTC. Translated, it gives CASRNNYGYTF.

This chain connects TRBV4-2 to TRBJ1-1; a possible D gene is TRBD1 (5 bases). The V end was cut by 2 bases, the J end by 1 base, with 8 bases between. Germline CDR1 is LGHNA and CDR2 is YNFKEQ. The CDR3 is 14 residues long. CDR3 in DNA: TGTGCCAGCAGCCAAAACGGGGGGAACACTGAAGCTTTCTTT. It translates to CASSQNGGNTEAFF.

The sample holds a few counts of this clonotype. V is TRBV28 and J is TRBJ2-6; D gene unclear. This CDR3 is built from 11 residues. V lost 10 bases and J 3 bases, leaving 4 bases between the germline ends. The germline CDR1 and CDR2 sequences are MDHEN and SYDVKM. DNA for the CDR3: TGTGCCATCTTTGGGGCCAACGTCCTGACTTTC. The encoded protein is CAIFGANVLTF. Combining the CDR3 with reference TRBV28 and TRBJ2-6 gives the whole variable domain DVKVTQSSRYLVKRTGEKVFLECVQDMDHENMFWYRQDPGLGLRLIYFSYDVKMKEKGDIPEGYSVSREKKERFSLILESASTNQTSMYLCAIFGANVLTFGAGSRLTVL.

This clonotype was picked up a small number of times. The chain employs TRBV10-3 and TRBJ2-2; 8 bases line up with TRBD2. The CDR3 totals 15 residues. Germline trimming cut 7 bases from V and 0 bases from J; bases unmatched to any gene: 4. The germline V gene has CDR1 ENHRY and CDR2 SYGVKD. The DNA for the CDR3 is TGTGCCATCACCCCGGGACTAGCGAACACCGGGGAGCTGTTTTTT. This encodes CAITPGLANTGELFF.

V gene TRBV4-3 combines with J gene TRBJ2-3; perhaps TRBD2 as D (5 bases). Trimming pared 2 bases from V and 6 bases from J, leaving 15 bases between. The CDR3 extends over 15 amino acids. Germline V CDR1 and CDR2: LGHNA, YSLEER. The CDR3 nucleotides read TGCGCCAGCAGCCAATTGGGCCGGACTTATGATACGCAGTATTTT. Encoded protein: CASSQLGRTYDTQYF.

V and J are TRBV4-1 and TRBJ2-1; TRBD2 aligns across 9 bases. Germline CDR1 reads MGHRA; CDR2 reads YSYEKL. V lost 5 bases to trimming and J lost 7 bases; unmatched junction nucleotides: 12. The CDR3 sequence is 16 residues long. CDR3 coding DNA: TGCGCCAGCAGCTTACTGGAGGGACTAGCCTCAAATGAGCAGTTCTTC. Its protein is CASSLLEGLASNEQFF.